This TCR beta chain was sequenced for a study of cytomegalovirus exposure and HLA in healthy donors. With 5 bases removed from V and 5 bases from J, the gap between germline ends came to 12 bases. This CDR3 spans 13 amino acids. Looked up from germline, CDR1 is SGHDN and CDR2 is FVKESK. Notes on this clone: Its antigen is currently unknown.

General study points: Prior analysis indicated that the majority of TCR beta V segments exhibited productivity approximately 87% or approximately 30% of the time. Roughly uniform depth of sequencing across donors was assumed in presence/absence analyses.

Use of 60 Vbeta and 13 Jbeta primers characterized the PCR. In the original analysis: Per a later analysis, the number of unique TCR beta chains was approximately 73 million, of which around 10 million were shared. TCRdb's table, derived via immunoSEQ multiplex PCR, lists solely in-frame clones and lacks some. V, J and clone size were drawn from that table, and D and trimming were deduced from the DNA. The sample records about 140,000 clones, more than 75% being singletons. This chain uses TRBV14 with TRBJ1-1; D may be TRBD1 (6 bases). The specimen sequenced was PBMCs. The clonotype was recovered from a man younger than 35 in good health and CMV-seropositive. The CDR3 spells CASSVVQGTEAFF. The DNA of the CDR3 is TGTGCCAGCAGCGTGGTCCAGGGGACTGAAGCTTTCTTT. Full variable domain (missing parts from reference TRBV14 and TRBJ1-1): EAGVTQFPSHSVIEKGQTVTLRCDPISGHDNLYWYRRVMGKEIKFLLHFVKESKQDESGMPNNRFLAERTGGTYSTLKVQPAELEDSGVYFCASSVVQGTEAFFGQGTRLTVV.